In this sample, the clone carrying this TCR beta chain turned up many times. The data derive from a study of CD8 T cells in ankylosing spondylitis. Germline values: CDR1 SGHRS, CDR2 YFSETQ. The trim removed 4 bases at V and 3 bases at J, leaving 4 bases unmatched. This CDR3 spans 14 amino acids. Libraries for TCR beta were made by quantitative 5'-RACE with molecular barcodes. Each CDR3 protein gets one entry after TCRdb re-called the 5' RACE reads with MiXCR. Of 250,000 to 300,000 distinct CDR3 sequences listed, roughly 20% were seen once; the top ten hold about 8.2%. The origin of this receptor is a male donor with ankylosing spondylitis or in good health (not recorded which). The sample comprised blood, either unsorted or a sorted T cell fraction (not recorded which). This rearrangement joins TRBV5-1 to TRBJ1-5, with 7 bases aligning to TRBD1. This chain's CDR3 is CASSEGQANQPQHF. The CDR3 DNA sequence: TGCGCCAGCAGCGAAGGACAGGCCAATCAGCCCCAGCATTTT.